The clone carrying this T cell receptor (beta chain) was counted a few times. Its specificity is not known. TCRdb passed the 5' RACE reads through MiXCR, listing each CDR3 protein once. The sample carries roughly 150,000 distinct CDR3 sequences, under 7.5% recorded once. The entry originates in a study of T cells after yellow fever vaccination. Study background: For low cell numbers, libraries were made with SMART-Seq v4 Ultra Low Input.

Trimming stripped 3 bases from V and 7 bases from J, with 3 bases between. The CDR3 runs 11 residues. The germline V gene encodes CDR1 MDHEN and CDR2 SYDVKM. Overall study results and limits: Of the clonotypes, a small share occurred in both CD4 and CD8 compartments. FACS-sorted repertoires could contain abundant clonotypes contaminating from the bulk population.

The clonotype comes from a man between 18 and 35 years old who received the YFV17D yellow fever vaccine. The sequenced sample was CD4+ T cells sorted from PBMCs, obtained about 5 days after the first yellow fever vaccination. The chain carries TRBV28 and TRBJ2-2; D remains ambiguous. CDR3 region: CASSFLGELFF. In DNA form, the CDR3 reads TGTGCCAGCAGTTTCCTCGGGGAGCTGTTTTTT.